A single sample is the source of the 16 T cell receptor beta chains below, sequenced in a study of OX40 agonist ivuxolimab in advanced cancers. Profiling relied on immunoSEQ multiplex PCR, and the TCRdb table lists in-frame clones only, not all of them. There are roughly 65,000 clones in the sample; about 86% occur only once, and under 1% lies in the top ten. The source material was CD4+ or CD8+ T cells sorted from blood, sampled in a trial of the OX40 agonist ivuxolimab. The receptors come from an adult with an advanced solid tumor such as melanoma, head and neck, liver or kidney cancer.

This chain joins TRBV9 and TRBJ2-5; D is uncertain. V was pared by 4 bases and J by 4 bases, with 8 bases between. This CDR3 region has 12 residues. Germline V gene sequence: CDR1 SGDLS, CDR2 YYNGEE. For the CDR3, the DNA is TGTGCCAGCAGCAGAAACAGAGAGACCCAGTACTTC. Its protein product is CASSRNRETQYF.

The rearrangement uses TRBV5-1 and TRBJ2-3; D is unresolved. Germline-derived CDR1 and CDR2 are SGHRS and YFSETQ. CDR3 length: 14 amino acids. Trimming removed 1 base at V and 11 bases at J, with 17 bases between. The CDR3 spells CASSLNAGAGGQYF. For the CDR3, the DNA is TGCGCCAGCAGCTTGAATGCCGGAGCCGGTGGGCAGTATTTT. Based on the CDR3 plus reference TRBV5-1 and TRBJ2-3, the full variable domain is KAGVTQTPRYLIKTRGQQVTLSCSPISGHRSVSWYQQTPGQGLQFLFEYFSETQRNKGNFPGRFSGRQFSNSRSEMNVSTLELGDSALYLCASSLNAGAGGQYFGPGTRLTVL.

DNA for the CDR3: TGTGCCAGCAGCCAATTTGAAGGGAACGAGCAGTACTTC. This translates into CASSQFEGNEQYF. J is TRBJ2-7 and V is TRBV16; the D is unclear. The CDR3 is made up of 13 amino acids. V lost 1 base and J lost 5, with 9 bases in between. CDR1 and CDR2 from the germline V gene are KGHSY and FQNENV.

The genes are TRBV28 and TRBJ1-1; D gene unclear. The CDR3 has 12 amino acids. Germline loops: CDR1 MDHEN, CDR2 SYDVKM. V was trimmed by 4 bases and J by 6 bases, leaving 9 bases between them. The DNA of the CDR3 is TGTGCCAGCAGTTCTACGCTATCTGAAGCTTTCTTT. It specifies CASSSTLSEAFF.

The CDR3 reads CASSLEFGGTTDTQYF. The CDR3 nucleotides are TGTGCCAGCAGCTTGGAGTTCGGGGGCACCACAGATACGCAGTATTTT. The rearrangement links TRBV5-6 to TRBJ2-3; D could derive from TRBD1 or TRBD2 (6 bases each). Germline V gives CDR1 SGHDT, CDR2 YYEEEE. The CDR3 length is 16 residues. Trimming shortened V by 0 bases and J by 2 bases, and 13 bases separated the two germline ends.

The gene calls are TRBV2 and TRBJ1-5; the D is unclear. Trimming stripped 4 bases from V and 11 bases from J, with 9 bases between. The CDR3 consists of 11 residues. Per the germline V gene, CDR1 is SNHLY and CDR2 is FYNNEI. The CDR3 sequence: CASSVGRAQHF. CDR3 sequence (DNA): TGTGCCAGCAGTGTGGGCCGAGCCCAGCATTTT. The whole variable domain, remainder taken from reference TRBV2 and TRBJ1-5, is EPEVTQTPSHQVTQMGQEVILRCVPISNHLYFYWYRQILGQKVEFLVSFYNNEISEKSEIFDDQFSVERPDGSNFTLKIRSTKLEDSAMYFCASSVGRAQHFGDGTRLSIL.

The chain joins TRBV7-3 to TRBJ2-1; the D gene is possibly TRBD2 (6 bases). Between the trimmed V and J ends, which lost 1 base and 6 bases, there was a span of 7 bases. Germline assignment: CDR1 SGHTA and CDR2 FQGTGA. The CDR3 is 13 residues long. CDR3 in DNA: TGTGCCAGCAGCTTAATCGGGGGCAATGAGCAGTTCTTC. Encoded protein: CASSLIGGNEQFF.

The chain carries TRBV6-1 and TRBJ2-7; TRBD1 agrees at 8 bases. Trimming at V came to 3 bases and at J to 5 bases, leaving 3 bases not matched to a gene. The CDR3 is 13 amino acids. The V gene's germline CDR1 is MNHNS and CDR2 SASEGT. CDR3 sequence reads: CASSDATGDEQYF. DNA of the CDR3: TGTGCCAGCAGTGACGCGACAGGGGACGAGCAGTACTTC.

This sequence joins TRBV30 and TRBJ2-5; 7 positions match TRBD1. CDR3 length: 14 amino acids. Germline V lookup: CDR1 GTSNPN, CDR2 SVGIG (reference sequence). The trim removed 2 bases at V and 5 bases at J, leaving 8 bases unmatched. The CDR3 DNA sequence: TGTGCCTGGAGTCCAGCAGGGGGATGGGAGACCCAGTACTTC. Its translation: CAWSPAGGWETQYF.

The chain joins TRBV6-6 to TRBJ1-5; 8 bases agree with TRBD1. The V gene end was trimmed by 6 bases and the J gene end by 2 bases; junction bases not matched to a gene: 3. Germline-derived CDR1 and CDR2 are MNHNY and SVGAGI (reference sequence). CDR3 size: 14 residues. CDR3 sequence (DNA): TGTGCCAGCAGGCAGGGACAGGGCAATCAGCCCCAGCATTTT. Encoded protein: CASRQGQGNQPQHF.

V gene TRBV5-8 combines with J gene TRBJ1-5; D is unclear. This CDR3 has 17 residues. Germline V gene data show CDR1 as SGHTS and CDR2 as YDEGEE. The V end was cut by 0 bases, the J end by 0 bases, with 13 bases between. The CDR3 region is CASSLERNTYSNQPQHF. The DNA of the CDR3 is TGTGCCAGCAGCTTGGAACGGAACACCTATAGCAATCAGCCCCAGCATTTT. The full variable domain, its missing parts supplied by reference TRBV5-8 and TRBJ1-5, is EAGVTQSPTHLIKTRGQQATLRCSPISGHTSVYWYQQALGLGLQFLLWYDEGEERNRGNFPPRFSGRQFPNYSSELNVNALELEDSALYLCASSLERNTYSNQPQHFGDGTRLSIL.

As DNA, the CDR3 is TGCGCCAGCAGCTCGCCCCCGGCTAGCCCTCGGACAGATACGCAGTATTTT. As protein: CASSSPPASPRTDTQYF. V usage is TRBV5-1 and J usage is TRBJ2-3; the D gene is possibly TRBD2 (5 bases). The CDR3 contains 17 residues. Germline-derived CDR1 and CDR2 are SGHRS and YFSETQ. Trimming removed 3 bases at V and 3 bases at J, with 20 bases between.

The V gene is TRBV11-2, the J gene TRBJ2-7, with 13 bases fitting TRBD2. V gave up 5 bases and J gave up 6 bases; unmatched junction bases: 4. Per germline, CDR1 SGHAT and CDR2 FQNNGV. The length of the CDR3 is 14 residues. For the CDR3, the DNA is TGTGCCAGCAGCAAACTAGCGGGAGGGGGCGAGCAGTACTTC. Encoded protein: CASSKLAGGGEQYF.

The gene calls are TRBV5-8 and TRBJ2-4; D might be TRBD1 or TRBD2, each matching 5 bases. The V and J ends lost 3 bases and 2 bases respectively, with 6 bases between them. Germline V lookup: CDR1 SGHTS, CDR2 YDEGEE. The CDR3 runs to 13 residues. CDR3 DNA sequence: TGTGCCAGCAGCTGGGGACCCAAAAACATTCAGTACTTC. Its protein product is CASSWGPKNIQYF.

The V gene is TRBV7-9, the J gene TRBJ2-3; no definite D call. Per the germline V gene, CDR1 is SEHNR and CDR2 is FQNEAQ (reference sequence). V lost 5 bases, J lost 5 bases, and 17 bases lay in between. The CDR3 is 15 amino acids. The DNA for the CDR3 is TGTGCCAGCAGCCCACAGCCCAGTGTTCGAGATACGCAGTATTTT. Its translation is CASSPQPSVRDTQYF.

The chain uses TRBV6-5 and TRBJ1-2; no firm D call. Germline CDR1 reads MNHEY; CDR2 reads SVGAGI. V lost 6 bases and J lost 5, with 13 bases in between. The CDR3 is made up of 13 amino acids. The DNA for the CDR3 is TGTGCCAGCAGCGTCCACGGAGGTTATGGCTACACCTTC. It yields the protein CASSVHGGYGYTF.